Sequencing of this T cell receptor (beta chain) was carried out in a study of OX40 agonist ivuxolimab in advanced cancers. Whole-study context: Prior checkpoint blockade (anti-PD-1, anti-PD-L1 or anti-CTLA-4) was permitted; about 40% had it. Broader study findings: In general, CD8+ T cells held more expanded clones than CD4+ did, on average. Low normalized clonal expansion also occurred in some nonresponding patients. Doses of 0.1 to 3.0 mg/kg were accompanied by clonal expansion of CD4+ and CD8+ blood T cells by week 6.

Concerning this clone: Its antigen is undetermined.

Data came from immunoSEQ multiplex PCR; TCRdb stores just in-frame clones and leaves some out. The sample comprises fewer than 85,000 clones, around four fifths of which are singletons, and over 0.7% rests with the top ten. V lost 2 bases and J 0 bases, leaving 16 bases between the germline ends. The V gene's germline CDR1 is ENHRY and CDR2 SYGVKD. CDR3 length: 17 residues. This chain connects TRBV10-3 to TRBJ1-2; D uncertain. The receptor was isolated from an adult with an advanced solid tumor such as melanoma, head and neck, liver or kidney cancer. Sequences were derived from CD4+ or CD8+ T cells sorted from blood, sampled in a trial of the OX40 agonist ivuxolimab. CDR3 DNA sequence: TGTGCCATCAGTGAGGTTGCGACCCCGACGACTAACTATGGCTACACCTTC. Encoded protein: CAISEVATPTTNYGYTF.